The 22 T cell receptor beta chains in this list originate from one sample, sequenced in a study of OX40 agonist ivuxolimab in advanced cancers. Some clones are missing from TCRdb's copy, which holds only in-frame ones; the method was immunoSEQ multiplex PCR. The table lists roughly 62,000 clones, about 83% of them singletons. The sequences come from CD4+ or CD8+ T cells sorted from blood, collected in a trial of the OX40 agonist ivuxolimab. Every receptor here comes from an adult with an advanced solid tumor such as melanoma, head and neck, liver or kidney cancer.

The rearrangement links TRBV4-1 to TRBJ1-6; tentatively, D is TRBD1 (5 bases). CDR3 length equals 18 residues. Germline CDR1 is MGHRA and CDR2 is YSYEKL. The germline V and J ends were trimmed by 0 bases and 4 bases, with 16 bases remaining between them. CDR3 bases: TGCGCCAGCAGCCAAGAAATGCAGGGCCAGCCGTATAATTCACCCCTCCACTTT. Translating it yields CASSQEMQGQPYNSPLHF.

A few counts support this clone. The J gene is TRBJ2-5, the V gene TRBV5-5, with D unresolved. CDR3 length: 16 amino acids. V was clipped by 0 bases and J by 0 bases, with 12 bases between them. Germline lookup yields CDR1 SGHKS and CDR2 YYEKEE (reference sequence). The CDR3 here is CASSLESFVDQETQYF. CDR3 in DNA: TGTGCCAGCAGCTTGGAATCCTTCGTAGACCAAGAGACCCAGTACTTC.

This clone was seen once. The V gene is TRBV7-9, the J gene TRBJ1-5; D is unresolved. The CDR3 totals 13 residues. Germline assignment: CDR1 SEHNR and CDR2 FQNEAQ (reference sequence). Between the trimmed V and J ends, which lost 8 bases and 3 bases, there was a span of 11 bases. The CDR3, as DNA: TGTGCCAGCTGCCCGGAGGTCAATCAGCCCCAGCATTTT. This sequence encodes CASCPEVNQPQHF. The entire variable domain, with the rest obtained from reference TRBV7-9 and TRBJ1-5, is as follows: DTGVSQNPRHKITKRGQNVTFRCDPISEHNRLYWYRQTLGQGPEFLTYFQNEAQLEKSRLLSDRFSAERPKGSFSTLEIQRTEQGDSAMYLCASCPEVNQPQHFGDGTRLSIL.

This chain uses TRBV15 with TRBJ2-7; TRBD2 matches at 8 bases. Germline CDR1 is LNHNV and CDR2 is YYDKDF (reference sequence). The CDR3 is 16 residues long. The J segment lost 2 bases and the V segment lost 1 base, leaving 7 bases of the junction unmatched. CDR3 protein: CATSRAGGASPYEQYF. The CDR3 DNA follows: TGTGCCACCAGCAGAGCGGGGGGGGCTTCCCCCTACGAGCAGTACTTC.

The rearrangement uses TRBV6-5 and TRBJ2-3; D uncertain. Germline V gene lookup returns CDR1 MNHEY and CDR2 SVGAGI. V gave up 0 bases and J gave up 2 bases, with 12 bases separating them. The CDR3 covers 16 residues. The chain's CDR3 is CASSYSGPDLTDTQYF. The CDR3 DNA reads TGTGCCAGCAGTTACTCCGGACCCGACCTCACAGATACGCAGTATTTT.

The CDR3 bases are TGTGCCAGCAGCGCCGCTCCCGCATTTTACAATGAGCAGTTCTTC. This codes for CASSAAPAFYNEQFF. The chain carries TRBV28 and TRBJ2-1; D is undetermined. Per germline, CDR1 MDHEN and CDR2 SYDVKM. CDR3 size: 15 residues. V was shortened by 6 bases and J by 4 bases, with 16 bases between the two germline ends. Supplemented by reference TRBV28 and TRBJ2-1, the full variable domain reads DVKVTQSSRYLVKRTGEKVFLECVQDMDHENMFWYRQDPGLGLRLIYFSYDVKMKEKGDIPEGYSVSREKKERFSLILESASTNQTSMYLCASSAAPAFYNEQFFGPGTRLTVL.

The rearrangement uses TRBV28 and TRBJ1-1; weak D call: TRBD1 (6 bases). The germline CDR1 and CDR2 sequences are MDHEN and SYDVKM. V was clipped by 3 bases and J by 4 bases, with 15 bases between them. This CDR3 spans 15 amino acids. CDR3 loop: CASSFMGLGGTEAFF. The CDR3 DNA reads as TGTGCCAGCAGTTTTATGGGTCTAGGGGGCACTGAAGCTTTCTTT.

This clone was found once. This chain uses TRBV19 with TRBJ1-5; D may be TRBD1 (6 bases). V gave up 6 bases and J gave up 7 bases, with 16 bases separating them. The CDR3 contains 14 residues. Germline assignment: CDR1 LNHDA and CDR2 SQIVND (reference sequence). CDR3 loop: CASSQVGAGQPQHF. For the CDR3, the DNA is TGTGCCAGTAGCCAGGTGGGGGCGGGCCAGCCCCAGCATTTT. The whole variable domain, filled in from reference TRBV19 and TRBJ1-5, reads DGGITQSPKYLFRKEGQNVTLSCEQNLNHDAMYWYRQDPGQGLRLIYYSQIVNDFQKGDIAEGYSVSREKKESFPLTVTSAQKNPTAFYLCASSQVGAGQPQHFGDGTRLSIL.

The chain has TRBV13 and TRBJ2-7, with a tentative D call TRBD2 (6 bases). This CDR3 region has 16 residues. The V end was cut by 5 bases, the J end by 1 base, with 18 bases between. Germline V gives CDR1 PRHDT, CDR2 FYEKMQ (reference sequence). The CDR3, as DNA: TGTGCCAGCAGCCCGCCGGGACTTCATACTTCCTACGAGCAGTACTTC. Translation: CASSPPGLHTSYEQYF. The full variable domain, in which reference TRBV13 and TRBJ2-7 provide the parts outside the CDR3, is AAGVIQSPRHLIKEKRETATLKCYPIPRHDTVYWYQQGPGQDPQFLISFYEKMQSDKGSIPDRFSAQQFSDYHSELNMSSLELGDSALYFCASSPPGLHTSYEQYFGPGTRLTVT.

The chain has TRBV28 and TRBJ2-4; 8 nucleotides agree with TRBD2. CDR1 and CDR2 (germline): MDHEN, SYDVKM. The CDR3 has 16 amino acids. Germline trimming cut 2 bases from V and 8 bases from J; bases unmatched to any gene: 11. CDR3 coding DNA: TGTGCCAGCAGTTTAACGGCTAGCGGGCGCAGGGACATTCAGTACTTC. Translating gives CASSLTASGRRDIQYF.

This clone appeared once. The CDR3 sequence: CASSLDPNEQFF. In DNA form, the CDR3 reads TGTGCCAGCAGCTTAGATCCCAATGAGCAGTTCTTC. The chain recombines TRBV11-3 with TRBJ2-1; D remains unclear. The CDR3 sequence is 12 residues long. V dropped 0 bases and J dropped 6 bases, with 3 bases sitting between them. In germline, CDR1 is SGHNT, CDR2 YENEEA.

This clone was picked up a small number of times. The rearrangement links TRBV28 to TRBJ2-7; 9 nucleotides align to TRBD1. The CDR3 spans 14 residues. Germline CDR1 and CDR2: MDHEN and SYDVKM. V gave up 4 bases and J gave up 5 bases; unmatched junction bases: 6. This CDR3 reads CASSWDREFNEQYF. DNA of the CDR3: TGTGCCAGCAGTTGGGACAGGGAATTTAACGAGCAGTACTTC.

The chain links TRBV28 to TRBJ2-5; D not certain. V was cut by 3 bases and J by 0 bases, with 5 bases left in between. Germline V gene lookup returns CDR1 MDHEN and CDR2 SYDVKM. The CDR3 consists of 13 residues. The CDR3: CASSFRDQETQYF. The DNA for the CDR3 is TGTGCCAGCAGTTTCAGAGACCAAGAGACCCAGTACTTC.

The CDR3 sequence: CAWSGEDLGNTIYF. The CDR3 DNA reads as TGTGCCTGGAGTGGAGAGGACCTTGGAAACACCATATATTTT. The rearrangement uses TRBV30 and TRBJ1-3, with no clear D. Germline values: CDR1 GTSNPN, CDR2 SVGIG (reference sequence). The CDR3 consists of 14 residues. V lost 1 base to trimming and J lost 3 bases, with 10 bases between them.

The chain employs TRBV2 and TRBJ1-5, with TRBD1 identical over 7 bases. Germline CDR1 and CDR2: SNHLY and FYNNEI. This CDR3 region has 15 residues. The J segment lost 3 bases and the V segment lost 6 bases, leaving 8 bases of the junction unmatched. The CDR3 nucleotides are TGTGCCAGCAGGAGGGACAGCCAAGACAATCAGCCCCAGCATTTT. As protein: CASRRDSQDNQPQHF.

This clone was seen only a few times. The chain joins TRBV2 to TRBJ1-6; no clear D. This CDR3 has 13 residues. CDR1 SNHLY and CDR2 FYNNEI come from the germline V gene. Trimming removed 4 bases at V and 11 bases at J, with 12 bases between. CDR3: CASSGMVSTPLHF. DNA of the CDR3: TGTGCCAGCAGTGGTATGGTTTCAACACCCCTCCACTTT.

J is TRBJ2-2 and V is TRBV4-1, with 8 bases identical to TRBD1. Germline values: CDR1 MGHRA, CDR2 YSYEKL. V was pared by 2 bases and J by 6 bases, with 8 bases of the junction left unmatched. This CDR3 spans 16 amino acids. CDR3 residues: CASSQPDRAGAGELFF. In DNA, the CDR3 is TGCGCCAGCAGCCAACCGGACAGGGCTGGGGCCGGGGAGCTGTTTTTT.

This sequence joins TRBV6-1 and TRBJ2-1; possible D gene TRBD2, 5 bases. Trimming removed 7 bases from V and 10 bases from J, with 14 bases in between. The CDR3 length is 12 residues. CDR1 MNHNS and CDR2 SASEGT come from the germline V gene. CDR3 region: CASIFVSGEQFF. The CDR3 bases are TGTGCCAGCATTTTCGTCTCGGGAGAGCAGTTCTTC.

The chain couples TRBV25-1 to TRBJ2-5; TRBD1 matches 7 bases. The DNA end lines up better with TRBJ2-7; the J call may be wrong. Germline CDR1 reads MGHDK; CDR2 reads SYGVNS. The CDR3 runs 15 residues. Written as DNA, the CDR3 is TGTGCCAGCAGTGCCCCCGGGACAGTCGCCTACGAGCAGTACTTC. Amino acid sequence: CASSAPGTVAYEQYF.

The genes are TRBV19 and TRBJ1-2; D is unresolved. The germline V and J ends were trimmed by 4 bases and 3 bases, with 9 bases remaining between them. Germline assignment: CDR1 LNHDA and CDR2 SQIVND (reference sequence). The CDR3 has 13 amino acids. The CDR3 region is CASSTRWDYGYTF. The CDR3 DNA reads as TGTGCCAGTAGTACTCGTTGGGACTATGGCTACACCTTC.

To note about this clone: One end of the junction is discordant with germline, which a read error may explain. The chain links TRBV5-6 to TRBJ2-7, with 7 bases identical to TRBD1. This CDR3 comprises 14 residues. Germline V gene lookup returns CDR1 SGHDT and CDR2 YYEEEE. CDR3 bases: TGTGCCAGCAGCTTGCCACAGGGGTCCTCCGAGCAGTACTTC. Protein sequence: CASSLPQGSSEQYF.

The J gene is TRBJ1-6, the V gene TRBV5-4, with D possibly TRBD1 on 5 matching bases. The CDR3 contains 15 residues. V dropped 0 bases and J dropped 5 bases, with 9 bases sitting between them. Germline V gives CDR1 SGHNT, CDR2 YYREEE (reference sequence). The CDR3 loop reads CASSLDRSHNSPLHF. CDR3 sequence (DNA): TGTGCCAGCAGCTTGGACAGGTCGCATAATTCACCCCTCCACTTT.